Sequencing of this TCR beta chain was carried out in a study of beta chain features in type 1 diabetes. Background on the study: The patients were much like the healthy donors in age, gender and cell yields. General study results and limits: Equally in patients and controls, PCR might preferentially amplify shorter templates. Fewer junction insertions and more nucleotide deletions appeared in type 1 diabetes patients. There was a moderate but significant shortening of TCRB CDR3s in all four CD4+ subsets of Type 1 diabetes patients.

Germline loops: CDR1 SGHTA, CDR2 FQGNSA. V lost 6 bases, J lost 6 bases, and 26 bases lay in between. This CDR3 has 17 amino acids. The isolated RNA, all of it, was reverse transcribed, so expressed TCRB transcripts were what got sequenced. TCRdb's copy holds only in-frame clones and misses some; the assay was immunoSEQ multiplex PCR. This table holds fewer than 400,000 clones, 9.3% found once. This clone was detected many times. Its antigen is currently unknown. The clonotype was recovered from a man aged 25 to 40 with type 1 diabetes. Material: central memory CD4+ T cells from blood. J is TRBJ1-1 and V is TRBV7-2; TRBD1 might be the D (5 bases). CDR3 amino acids: CASSGRQGSLIGPEAFF. CDR3 bases: TGTGCCAGCAGTGGGAGGCAGGGTAGCCTCATCGGCCCTGAAGCTTTCTTT.